The source of this T cell receptor (beta chain) is a study of blood T cell repertoires in COVID-19. Whole-study context: Both acute and convalescent COVID-19 samples were obtained from the United States, Italy and Spain. PBMCs, B-cell-depleted T cells, or T cells were the source of the cDNA or gDNA that made up the material.

Original processing methods: Reference gene primer amplification gave estimated nucleated cell counts. Generated by immunoSEQ multiplex PCR, the TCRdb table keeps only in-frame clones and is missing some. D and trimming come from the DNA, and the V and J calls and clone size come from that table. Of hundreds of thousands of clones in the sample, 80% to 95% were seen once. V shed 7 bases and J 3 bases; nucleotides not matched to a gene: 6. The CDR3 has 14 amino acids. Germline V gene data show CDR1 as GTSNPN and CDR2 as SVGIG (reference sequence). Enrollment of patients from Seattle took place during active infection, with longitudinal follow-up.

This TCR was recovered from a man between 60 and 75 years old with COVID-19, enrolled during active disease. The source material was peripheral blood. The chain couples TRBV30 to TRBJ2-3; 11 nucleotides match TRBD2. In DNA form, the CDR3 reads TGTGCCTACCATAGGACTAGCGGGACAGATACGCAGTATTTT. Its translation is CAYHRTSGTDTQYF.